This T cell receptor beta chain was recorded in a study of spatial heterogeneity in lung cancer. Judged by abundance, this clonotype is medium-sized. Its cognate antigen is unknown. General study results and limits: The study found that expanded intratumoral alpha and beta TCR counts tracked tumor mutation counts.

The CDR3 spans 15 residues. Germline CDR1 SGHKS, CDR2 YYEKEE (reference sequence). Trimming took off 0 bases at V and 2 bases at J, with 6 bases between the two ends. Time point here: sample taken at primary tumor resection. Whole RNA obtained from tumor, nontumor lung or frozen PBMC underwent sequencing without sorting. All TCR cDNA molecules were individually tagged with a unique molecular identifier. TCRdb redid the calling of the 5' RACE reads with MiXCR, one entry per CDR3 protein. The sample records just under 4,000 distinct CDR3 sequences, roughly two fifths being singletons. V usage is TRBV5-5 and J usage is TRBJ2-6; tentatively, D is TRBD2 (6 bases). The source is a male donor with early-stage non-small cell lung cancer. The material was lung tumor tissue, obtained at surgery. In DNA form, the CDR3 reads TGTGCCAGCAGCTTGGCGGGAGCTGGGGCCAACGTCCTGACTTTC. Its protein is CASSLAGAGANVLTF.